The next 2 T cell receptor beta chains were all read from a single sample in a study of cytotoxic CD8 clonotypes in ibrutinib-treated CLL (dated by TCRdb to about 2021). Receptors were amplified or captured by the immunoSEQ multiplex PCR assay. TCRdb's version of the immuneACCESS table is confined to in-frame rearrangements and falls short of the full clone set. An unresolved V gene accounts for under half of the shortfall where checked; the remainder is of unknown origin. This sample comprises approximately 74,000 clones, about 84% of them detected only once. The ten largest account for 7.5% to 8% of the sample. The sample's time point label is to be understood as: progressive disease on ibrutinib. The sample consisted of PBMCs, taken at disease progression, from a patient treated with ibrutinib. These receptors came from a human donor with chronic lymphocytic leukemia.

This clone was recorded once. This chain links TRBV4-2 with TRBJ2-7; D is perhaps TRBD1 or TRBD2 (5 bases each). This CDR3 is built from 15 residues. V was trimmed by 1 base and J by 1 base, leaving 11 bases between them. Germline V gene sequence: CDR1 LGHNA, CDR2 YNFKEQ. The CDR3 spells CASSQVLEGSYEQYF. The CDR3 DNA follows: TGTGCCAGCAGCCAAGTTCTTGAGGGGTCCTACGAGCAGTACTTC.

The chain links TRBV6-6 to TRBJ2-2; the D gene is possibly TRBD2 (5 bases). V lost 5 bases, J lost 0 bases, and 10 bases lay in between. Germline values: CDR1 MNHNY, CDR2 SVGAGI (reference sequence). The CDR3 totals 15 residues. The CDR3 reads CASSRTRTNTGELFF. The CDR3 DNA follows: TGTGCCAGCAGTCGAACTAGGACGAACACCGGGGAGCTGTTTTTT.